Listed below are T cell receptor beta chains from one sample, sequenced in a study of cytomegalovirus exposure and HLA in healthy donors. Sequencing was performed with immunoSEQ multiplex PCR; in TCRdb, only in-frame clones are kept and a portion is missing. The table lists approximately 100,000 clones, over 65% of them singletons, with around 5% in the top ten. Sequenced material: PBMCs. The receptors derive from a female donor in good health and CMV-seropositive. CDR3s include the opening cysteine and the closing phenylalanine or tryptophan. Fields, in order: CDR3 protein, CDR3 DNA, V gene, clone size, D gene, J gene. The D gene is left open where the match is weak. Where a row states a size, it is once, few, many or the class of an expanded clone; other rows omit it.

CASSGRALSEQFF,TGTGCCAGCAGCGGGAGGGCCCTCAGTGAGCAGTTCTTC,TRBV11-3,.,TRBD2,TRBJ2-1
CASGDRYNSPLHF,TGCGCCAGCGGGGACAGGTATAATTCACCCCTCCACTTT,TRBV10-2,few,TRBD1,TRBJ1-6
CAWTPSGTVSGYTF,TGTGCCTGGACCCCCTCCGGGACAGTCAGCGGCTACACCTTC,TRBV30,.,TRBD1,TRBJ1-2
CASSLVPLSYNEQFF,TGTGCCAGCAGCTTGGTTCCACTTTCCTACAATGAGCAGTTCTTC,TRBV5-5,few,.,TRBJ2-1
CASRPRGSSGSSSYNEQFF,TGTGCCAGCAGACCTCGGGGGAGTAGCGGCAGTAGCTCCTACAATGAGCAGTTCTTC,TRBV7-2,.,.,TRBJ2-1
CASSESWTGDGYTF,TGTGCCAGCTCCGAAAGCTGGACAGGGGATGGCTACACCTTC,TRBV18,.,TRBD1,TRBJ1-2
CASSDGTDTDTQYF,TGTGCCAGCAGTGACGGGACAGATACAGATACGCAGTATTTT,TRBV6-4,.,TRBD1,TRBJ2-3
CASSLYRDGYTF,TGTGCCAGCAGCTTGTACAGAGACGGCTACACCTTC,TRBV7-8,.,.,TRBJ1-2
CAIRDSSGANVLTF,TGTGCCATCAGGGACAGCTCTGGGGCCAACGTCCTGACTTTC,TRBV10-3,.,.,TRBJ2-6
CASSLGRGRSTDTQYF,TGTGCCAGCAGCTTGGGGAGGGGGCGGAGCACAGATACGCAGTATTTT,TRBV5-8,.,.,TRBJ2-3
CASSLQGGVNQPQHF,TGTGCCAGCAGCTTACAGGGAGGGGTCAATCAGCCCCAGCATTTT,TRBV7-9,.,.,TRBJ1-5
CASSLTSLARETQYF,TGCGCCAGCAGCCTGACTTCTTTAGCAAGGGAGACCCAGTACTTC,TRBV5-1,.,.,TRBJ2-5
CASSRVTSVREQYF,TGTGCCAGCAGTCGCGTAACTAGTGTCCGCGAGCAGTACTTC,TRBV6-5,.,.,TRBJ2-7
CASSKTSGQETQYF,TGTGCCAGCAGTAAAACTAGCGGCCAAGAGACCCAGTACTTC,TRBV27,few,TRBD2,TRBJ2-5
CASSERMVYGYTF,TGTGCCAGCAGTGAGAGGATGGTTTATGGCTACACCTTC,TRBV11-2,.,.,TRBJ1-2
CASSPGTGRVNEQFF,TGTGCCAGCAGTCCCGGGACAGGGAGGGTCAATGAGCAGTTCTTC,TRBV6-5,few,TRBD1,TRBJ2-1
CASSLARAGNEQFF,TGTGCCAGCAGCTTAGCCCGCGCGGGGAATGAGCAGTTCTTC,TRBV11-2,.,.,TRBJ2-1
CASTRDRASGNEQFF,TGTGCCAGCACCAGGGACAGGGCCTCTGGTAATGAGCAGTTCTTC,TRBV11-2,.,TRBD1,TRBJ2-1
CASSLAEVTEAFF,TGTGCCAGCAGCTTGGCAGAGGTCACTGAAGCTTTCTTT,TRBV5-4,.,.,TRBJ1-1
CASRRETAPGKVQYF,TGTGCCAGCCGTCGAGAGACGGCCCCCGGGAAGGTGCAGTACTTC,TRBV27,.,.,TRBJ2-7
CASSQDLNRGVSGELFF,TGCGCCAGCAGCCAAGATTTGAACAGGGGTGTCTCCGGGGAGCTGTTTTTT,TRBV4-1,.,TRBD1,TRBJ2-2
CAWSSLRAGGEQFF,TGTGCCTGGAGTTCCCTCCGAGCGGGAGGAGAGCAGTTCTTC,TRBV30,.,TRBD2,TRBJ2-1
CASSLGTGDTEAFF,TGTGCCAGTAGTTTGGGAACAGGGGATACTGAAGCTTTCTTT,TRBV19,.,TRBD1,TRBJ1-1
CASTRTGYNSPLHF,TGTGCCAGCACCAGAACAGGGTATAATTCACCCCTCCACTTT,TRBV2,.,.,TRBJ1-6
CASSNRDRVSLGYTF,TGTGCCAGCAGCAACCGGGACAGGGTATCTCTTGGCTACACCTTC,TRBV7-2,once,TRBD1,TRBJ1-2
CASTRGFTDTQYF,TGTGCCAGCACCCGAGGGTTCACAGATACGCAGTATTTT,TRBV9,.,.,TRBJ2-3
CASRGDRAVSQPQHF,TGTGCCAGCAGGGGGGACAGGGCGGTGAGTCAGCCCCAGCATTTT,TRBV2,.,TRBD1,TRBJ1-5
CASSPMNTGELFF,TGTGCCAGCAGCCCAATGAACACCGGGGAGCTGTTTTTT,TRBV11-1,.,.,TRBJ2-2
CASSSSSGANVLTF,TGTGCCAGTAGTAGCAGCTCTGGGGCCAACGTCCTGACTTTC,TRBV19,.,.,TRBJ2-6
CASSPYRGPSSYNEQFF,TGTGCCAGCAGCCCTTACAGGGGGCCAAGCTCCTACAATGAGCAGTTCTTC,TRBV7-3,once,TRBD1,TRBJ2-1
CASSRTGSFTGEQFF,TGTGCCAGTAGTAGAACCGGCAGCTTTACGGGTGAGCAGTTCTTC,TRBV19,.,.,TRBJ2-1
CATSRGSTGVLYEQYF,TGTGCCACCAGCAGGGGATCTACAGGGGTCCTTTACGAGCAGTACTTC,TRBV15,few,TRBD1,TRBJ2-7
CASSASGFADTQYF,TGTGCCAGCAGCGCGTCGGGATTCGCCGATACGCAGTATTTT,TRBV5-6,.,.,TRBJ2-3
CASSETAGGPYEQYF,TGTGCCAGCAGTGAAACGGCGGGAGGGCCTTACGAGCAGTACTTC,TRBV6-1,few,TRBD2,TRBJ2-7
CASSLGQGHQPQHF,TGTGCCAGCAGTCTGGGACAGGGACATCAGCCCCAGCATTTT,TRBV2,many,TRBD1,TRBJ1-5
CASSELRQVTYEQYF,TGTGCCAGCAGTGAATTGAGACAGGTGACCTACGAGCAGTACTTC,TRBV2,.,.,TRBJ2-7
CAWRPKGQGGQETQYF,TGTGCCTGGAGGCCCAAGGGACAGGGAGGCCAAGAGACCCAGTACTTC,TRBV30,.,TRBD1,TRBJ2-5
CASSLDGGLLAGPETQYF,TGCGCCAGCAGCTTGGATGGGGGCCTGCTAGCGGGACCTGAGACCCAGTACTTC,TRBV5-1,.,TRBD2,TRBJ2-5
CASSTSGRVWEQYF,TGTGCCAGCAGTACTAGCGGGAGGGTATGGGAGCAGTACTTC,TRBV2,.,TRBD2,TRBJ2-7
CASGLGETQYF,TGTGCCAGCGGACTCGGGGAGACCCAGTACTTC,TRBV28,.,.,TRBJ2-5
CASSPRGQVGYGYTF,TGTGCCAGCAGCCCCAGGGGACAGGTCGGCTATGGCTACACCTTC,TRBV7-8,few,TRBD1,TRBJ1-2
CASRPPGQTYNEQFF,TGTGCCAGCCGACCTCCGGGACAGACCTACAATGAGCAGTTCTTC,TRBV6-1,.,TRBD1,TRBJ2-1
CASRTTGFPETQYF,TGTGCCAGCAGGACTACAGGGTTCCCAGAGACCCAGTACTTC,TRBV2,.,.,TRBJ2-5
CASSPREQGVANYGYTF,TGTGCCAGCTCACCTCGAGAACAGGGCGTCGCAAACTATGGCTACACCTTC,TRBV18,.,.,TRBJ1-2
CASSEAVGLRGAFF,TGTGCCAGCAGTGAAGCGGTCGGCCTGCGGGGAGCTTTCTTT,TRBV6-1,.,.,TRBJ1-1
CASSQVLGRYGGYTF,TGTGCCAGCAGCCAAGTTTTGGGGCGGTACGGGGGCTACACCTTC,TRBV4-2,.,.,TRBJ1-2
CASRISRAPNEQFF,TGTGCCAGCAGGATCTCGAGGGCCCCCAATGAGCAGTTCTTC,TRBV28,once,.,TRBJ2-1
CASSLEGSGRGSYEQYF,TGTGCCAGCAGCTTGGAGGGCAGCGGGAGGGGGTCCTACGAGCAGTACTTC,TRBV5-4,.,TRBD2,TRBJ2-7
CASSPTGSEAFF,TGTGCCAGCTCACCAACGGGTTCTGAAGCTTTCTTT,TRBV18,.,.,TRBJ1-1
CASSFYGTSVAEQFF,TGTGCCAGCAGCTTCTACGGGACTAGCGTCGCTGAGCAGTTCTTC,TRBV7-2,few,TRBD2,TRBJ2-1
CASIPGGLSTDTQYF,TGCGCCAGCATCCCAGGGGGGTTAAGCACAGATACGCAGTATTTT,TRBV5-1,.,.,TRBJ2-3
CASTSPQVELHF,TGTGCCAGCACCAGCCCCCAGGTCGAGTTGCATTTT,TRBV2,.,.,TRBJ1-5
CASREGSGTGRYGYTF,TGTGCCAGCAGAGAAGGGTCGGGGACAGGGCGGTATGGCTACACCTTC,TRBV7-2,.,TRBD1,TRBJ1-2